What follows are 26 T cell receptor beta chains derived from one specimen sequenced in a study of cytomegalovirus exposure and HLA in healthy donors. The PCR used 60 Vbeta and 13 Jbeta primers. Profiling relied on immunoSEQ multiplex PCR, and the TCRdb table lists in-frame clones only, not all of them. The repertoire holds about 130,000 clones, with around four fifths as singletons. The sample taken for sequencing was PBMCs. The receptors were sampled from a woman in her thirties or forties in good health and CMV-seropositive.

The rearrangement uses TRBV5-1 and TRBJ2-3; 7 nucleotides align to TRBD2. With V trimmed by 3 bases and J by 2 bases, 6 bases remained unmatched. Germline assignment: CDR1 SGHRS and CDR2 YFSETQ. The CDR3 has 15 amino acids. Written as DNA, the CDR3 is TGCGCCAGCAGCTCCCAAGCGGGGATCACAGATACGCAGTATTTT. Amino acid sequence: CASSSQAGITDTQYF.

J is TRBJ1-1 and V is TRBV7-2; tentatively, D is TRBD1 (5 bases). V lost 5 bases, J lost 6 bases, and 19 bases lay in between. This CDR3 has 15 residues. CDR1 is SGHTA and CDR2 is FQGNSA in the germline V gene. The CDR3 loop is CASSQTRRGGSEAFF. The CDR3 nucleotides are TGTGCCAGCAGCCAAACCAGGAGGGGTGGCTCTGAAGCTTTCTTT. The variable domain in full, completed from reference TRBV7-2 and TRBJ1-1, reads GAGVSQSPSNKVTEKGKDVELRCDPISGHTALYWYRQSLGQGLEFLIYFQGNSAPDKSGLPSDRFSAERTGGSVSTLTIQRTQQEDSAVYLCASSQTRRGGSEAFFGQGTRLTVV.

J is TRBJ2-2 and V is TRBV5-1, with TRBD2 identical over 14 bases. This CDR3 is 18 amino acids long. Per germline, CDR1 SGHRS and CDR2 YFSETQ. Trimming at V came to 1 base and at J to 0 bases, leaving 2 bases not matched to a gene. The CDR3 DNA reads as TGCGCCAGCAGCTTGTTGGGACTAGCGGGAGCGAACACCGGGGAGCTGTTTTTT. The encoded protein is CASSLLGLAGANTGELFF.

This chain's CDR3 is CASSTPSGPSYEQYF. Written as DNA, the CDR3 is TGTGCCAGCAGCACCCCTAGCGGGCCCTCCTACGAGCAGTACTTC. This chain uses TRBV5-4 with TRBJ2-5, with 8 bases identical to TRBD2. Gene TRBJ2-7 matches the end of the DNA better, so the J call may be wrong. CDR1 is SGHNT, CDR2 YYREEE, per germline (reference sequence). The CDR3 sequence is 15 residues long.

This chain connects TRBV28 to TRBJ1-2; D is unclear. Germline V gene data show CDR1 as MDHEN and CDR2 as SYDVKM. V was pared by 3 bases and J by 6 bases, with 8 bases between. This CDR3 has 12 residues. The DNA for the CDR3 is TGTGCCAGCAGTTTTTGGCAGAATGGCTACACCTTC. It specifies CASSFWQNGYTF.

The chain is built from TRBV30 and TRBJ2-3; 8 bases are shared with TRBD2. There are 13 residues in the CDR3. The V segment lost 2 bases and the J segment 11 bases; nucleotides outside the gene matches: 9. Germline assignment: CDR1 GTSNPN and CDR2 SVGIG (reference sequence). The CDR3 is CAWSPPGLVRQYF. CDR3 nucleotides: TGTGCCTGGAGTCCCCCGGGACTAGTGAGGCAGTATTTT.

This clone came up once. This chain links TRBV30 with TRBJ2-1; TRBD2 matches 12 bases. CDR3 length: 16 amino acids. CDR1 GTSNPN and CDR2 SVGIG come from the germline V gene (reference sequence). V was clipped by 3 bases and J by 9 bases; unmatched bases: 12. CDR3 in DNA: TGTGCCTGGAGCGACTGGACTAGCGGGATGAAGAGTGAGCAGTTCTTC. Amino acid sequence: CAWSDWTSGMKSEQFF.

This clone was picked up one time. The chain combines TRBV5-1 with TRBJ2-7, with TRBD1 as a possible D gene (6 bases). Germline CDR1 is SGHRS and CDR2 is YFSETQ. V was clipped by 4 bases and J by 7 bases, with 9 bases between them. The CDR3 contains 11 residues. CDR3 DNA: TGCGCCAGCAGCGGGGGCTATGAGCAGTACTTC. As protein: CASSGGYEQYF.

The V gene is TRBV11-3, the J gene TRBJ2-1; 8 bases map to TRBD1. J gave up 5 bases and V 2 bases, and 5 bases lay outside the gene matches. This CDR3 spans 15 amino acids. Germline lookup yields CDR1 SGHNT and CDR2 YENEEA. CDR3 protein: CASSLTGQANNEQFF. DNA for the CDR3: TGTGCCAGCAGCTTAACGGGACAGGCGAACAATGAGCAGTTCTTC.

The CDR3 DNA follows: TGCGCCAGCAGCTTGGATGTCCTACAGCCAGATACGCAGTATTTT. Encoded protein: CASSLDVLQPDTQYF. The rearrangement uses TRBV5-1 and TRBJ2-3; D unclear. The ends were cut back, 0 bases at V and 4 bases at J, with 12 bases in the middle. From germline, CDR1 is SGHRS and CDR2 YFSETQ. The CDR3 contains 15 residues.

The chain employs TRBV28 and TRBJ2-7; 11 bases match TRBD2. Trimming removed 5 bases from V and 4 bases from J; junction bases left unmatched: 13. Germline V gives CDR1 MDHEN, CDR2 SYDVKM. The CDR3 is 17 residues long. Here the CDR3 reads CASSALLLAGAGYEQYF. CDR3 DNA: TGTGCCAGCAGTGCCCTCTTACTAGCGGGAGCAGGGTACGAGCAGTACTTC. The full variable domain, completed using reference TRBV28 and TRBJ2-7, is DVKVTQSSRYLVKRTGEKVFLECVQDMDHENMFWYRQDPGLGLRLIYFSYDVKMKEKGDIPEGYSVSREKKERFSLILESASTNQTSMYLCASSALLLAGAGYEQYFGPGTRLTVT.

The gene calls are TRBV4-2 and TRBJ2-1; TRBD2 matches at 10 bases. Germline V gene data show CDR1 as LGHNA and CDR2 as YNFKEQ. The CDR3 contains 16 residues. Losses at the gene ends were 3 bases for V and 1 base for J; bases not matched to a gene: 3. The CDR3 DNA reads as TGTGCCAGCAGCCACCCTAGCGGGAGTTCCTACAATGAGCAGTTCTTC. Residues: CASSHPSGSSYNEQFF.

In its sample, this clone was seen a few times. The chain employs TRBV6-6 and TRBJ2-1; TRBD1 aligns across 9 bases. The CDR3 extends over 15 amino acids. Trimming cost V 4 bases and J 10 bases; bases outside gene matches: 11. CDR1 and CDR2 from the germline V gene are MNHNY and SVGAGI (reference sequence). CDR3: CASSSWDRVSEEQFF. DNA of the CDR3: TGTGCCAGCAGTTCCTGGGACAGGGTTTCGGAAGAGCAGTTCTTC.

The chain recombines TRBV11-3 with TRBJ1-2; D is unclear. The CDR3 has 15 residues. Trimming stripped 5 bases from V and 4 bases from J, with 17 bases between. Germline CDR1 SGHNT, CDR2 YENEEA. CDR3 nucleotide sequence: TGTGCCAGCAGCCCTAGCGGAGGACTTCTCTATGGCTACACCTTC. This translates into CASSPSGGLLYGYTF.

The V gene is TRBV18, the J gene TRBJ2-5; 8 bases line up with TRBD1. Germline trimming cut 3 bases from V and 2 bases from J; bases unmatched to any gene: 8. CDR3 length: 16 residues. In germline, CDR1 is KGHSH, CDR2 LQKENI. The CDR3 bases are TGTGCCAGCTCACCCGCCGGACAGGGAGGTCAAGAGACCCAGTACTTC. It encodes CASSPAGQGGQETQYF. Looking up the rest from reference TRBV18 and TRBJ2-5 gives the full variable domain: NAGVMQNPRHLVRRRGQEARLRCSPMKGHSHVYWYRQLPEEGLKFMVYLQKENIIDESGMPKERFSAEFPKEGPSILRIQQVVRGDSAAYFCASSPAGQGGQETQYFGPGTRLLVL.

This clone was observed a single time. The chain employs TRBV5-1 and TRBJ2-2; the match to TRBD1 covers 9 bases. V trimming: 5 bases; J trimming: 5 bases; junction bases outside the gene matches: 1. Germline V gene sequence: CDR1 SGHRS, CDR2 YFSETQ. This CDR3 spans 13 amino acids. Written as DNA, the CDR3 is TGCGCCAGCAGTGGACAGGGGACCGGGGAGCTGTTTTTT. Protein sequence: CASSGQGTGELFF.

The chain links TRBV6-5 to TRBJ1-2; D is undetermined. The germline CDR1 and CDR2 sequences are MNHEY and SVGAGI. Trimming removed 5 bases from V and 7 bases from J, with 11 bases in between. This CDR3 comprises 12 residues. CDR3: CASSPGESGYTF. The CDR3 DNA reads TGTGCCAGCAGTCCCGGTGAATCTGGCTACACCTTC.

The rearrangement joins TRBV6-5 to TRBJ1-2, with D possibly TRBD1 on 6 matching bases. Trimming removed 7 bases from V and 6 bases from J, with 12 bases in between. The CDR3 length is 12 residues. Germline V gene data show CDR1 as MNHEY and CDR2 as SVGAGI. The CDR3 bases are TGTGCCAGCACGGGACACTTCAATGGCTACACCTTC. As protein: CASTGHFNGYTF.

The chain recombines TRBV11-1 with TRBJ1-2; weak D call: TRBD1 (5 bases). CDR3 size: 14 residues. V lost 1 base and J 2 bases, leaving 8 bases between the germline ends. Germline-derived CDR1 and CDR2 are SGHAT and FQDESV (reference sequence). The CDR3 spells CASSLDAGNYGYTF. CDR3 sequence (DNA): TGTGCCAGCAGCTTAGACGCAGGGAACTATGGCTACACCTTC. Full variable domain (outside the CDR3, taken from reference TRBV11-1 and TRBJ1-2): EAEVAQSPRYKITEKSQAVAFWCDPISGHATLYWYRQILGQGPELLVQFQDESVVDDSQLPKDRFSAERLKGVDSTLKIQPAELGDSAMYLCASSLDAGNYGYTFGSGTRLTVV.

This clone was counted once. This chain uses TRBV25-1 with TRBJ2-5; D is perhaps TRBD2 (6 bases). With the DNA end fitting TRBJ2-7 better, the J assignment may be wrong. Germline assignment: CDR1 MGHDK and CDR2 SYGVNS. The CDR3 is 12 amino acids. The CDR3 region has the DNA TGTGCCAGCAGTGAGACTAGCTACGAGCAGTACTTC. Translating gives CASSETSYEQYF.

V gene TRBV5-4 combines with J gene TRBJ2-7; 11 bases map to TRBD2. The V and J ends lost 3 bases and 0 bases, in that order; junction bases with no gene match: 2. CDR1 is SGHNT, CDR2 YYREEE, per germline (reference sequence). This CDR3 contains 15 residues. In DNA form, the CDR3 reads TGTGCCAGCAGCTCGCTAGCGGGAGGCTCCTACGAGCAGTACTTC. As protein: CASSSLAGGSYEQYF. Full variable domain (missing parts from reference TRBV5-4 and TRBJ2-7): ETGVTQSPTHLIKTRGQQVTLRCSSQSGHNTVSWYQQALGQGPQFIFQYYREEENGRGNFPPRFSGLQFPNYSSELNVNALELDDSALYLCASSSLAGGSYEQYFGPGTRLTVT.

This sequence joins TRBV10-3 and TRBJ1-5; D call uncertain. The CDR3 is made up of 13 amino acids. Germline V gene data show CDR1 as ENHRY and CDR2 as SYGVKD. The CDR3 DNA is TGTGCGTCCGGATCCCAGGTCAATCAGCCCCAGCATTTT. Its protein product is CASGSQVNQPQHF.

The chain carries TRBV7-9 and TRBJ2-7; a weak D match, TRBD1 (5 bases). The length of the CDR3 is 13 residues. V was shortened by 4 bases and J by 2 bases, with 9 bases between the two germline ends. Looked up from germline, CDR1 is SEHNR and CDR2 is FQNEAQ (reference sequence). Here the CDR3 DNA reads TGTGCCAGCAGCTCCGGACAACCCTACGAGCAGTACTTC. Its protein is CASSSGQPYEQYF.

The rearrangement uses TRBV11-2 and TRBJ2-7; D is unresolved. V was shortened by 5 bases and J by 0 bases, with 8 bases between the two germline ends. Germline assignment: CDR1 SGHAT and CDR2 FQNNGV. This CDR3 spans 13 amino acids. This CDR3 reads CASSLTSSYEQYF. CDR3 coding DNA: TGTGCCAGCAGCCTCACGAGCTCCTACGAGCAGTACTTC.

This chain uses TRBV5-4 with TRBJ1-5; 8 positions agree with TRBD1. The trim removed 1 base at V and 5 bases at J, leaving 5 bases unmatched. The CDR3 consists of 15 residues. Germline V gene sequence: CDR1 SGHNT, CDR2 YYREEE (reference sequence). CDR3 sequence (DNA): TGTGCCAGCAGCTTGAATTCAGGGGGCGATCAGCCCCAGCATTTT. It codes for CASSLNSGGDQPQHF.

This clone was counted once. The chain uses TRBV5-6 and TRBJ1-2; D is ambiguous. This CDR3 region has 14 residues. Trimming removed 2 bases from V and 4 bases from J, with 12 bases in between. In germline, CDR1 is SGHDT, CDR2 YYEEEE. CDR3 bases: TGTGCCAGCAGCTTTGACCCTGGGCTCTATGGCTACACCTTC. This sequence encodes CASSFDPGLYGYTF.